The 2 T cell receptor beta chains reported below all come from one sample, sequenced in a study of identical twins. TCRdb re-called the 5' RACE reads through MiXCR, storing one row per CDR3 protein. The sample consists of some 250,000 distinct CDR3 sequences, 5% to 7% of them appearing once. This sample also belongs to another study, concerning T cells expressing NK-cell markers.

Material for sequencing was CD8+ T cells sorted from blood. The receptors derive from a woman between 18 and 30 years old in good health.

This clonotype was detected ten times or more. V gene TRBV7-8 combines with J gene TRBJ2-2, with 10 bases matching TRBD2. CDR1 and CDR2 from the germline V gene are SGHVS and FQNEAQ. The CDR3 runs to 17 residues. Losses at the gene ends were 2 bases for V and 1 base for J; bases not matched to a gene: 4. Here the CDR3 reads CASSLPSGSLNTGELFF. As DNA, the CDR3 is TGTGCCAGCAGCTTACCTAGCGGGAGCTTGAACACCGGGGAGCTGTTTTTT. Combining the CDR3 with reference TRBV7-8 and TRBJ2-2 gives the whole variable domain GAGVSQSPRYKVAKRGQDVALRCDPISGHVSLFWYQQALGQGPEFLTYFQNEAQLDKSGLPSDRFFAERPEGSVSTLKIQRTQQEDSAVYLCASSLPSGSLNTGELFFGEGSRLTVL.

This clonotype was detected a few times. The rearrangement uses TRBV21-1 and TRBJ2-7; the DNA was not compared with TRBD1, the D call given in the table. TRBV21-1 is reported as a pseudogene. The CDR3 totals 15 residues. CDR3 protein: CASSKAPGKKHEQYF. In DNA, the CDR3 is TGTGCCAGCAGCAAAGCACCAGGGAAAAAACACGAGCAGTACTTC.